This T cell receptor (beta chain) was recovered during a study of beta chain features in type 1 diabetes. Study at large: Healthy donors and patients showed comparable age, gender and cell yields.

Sequenced material consisted of expressed TCRB transcripts (all of the isolated RNA was reverse transcribed). The table came from immunoSEQ multiplex PCR; TCRdb's copy has only in-frame clones and leaves some out. The sample includes 130,000 to 150,000 clones, roughly 7.2% seen only once; the top ten take around 1.5%. Findings and caveats of the study: Shortening of TCRB CDR3s, moderate but significant, appeared in all four CD4+ subsets of Type 1 diabetes patients. Compared with healthy donors, patients appeared to share more similar naive, central memory and regulatory TCRB repertoires.

Germline loops: CDR1 GTSNPN, CDR2 SVGIG (reference sequence). The CDR3 length is 13 residues. Trimming cost V 3 bases and J 1 base; bases outside gene matches: 1. At least ten counts were recorded for this clone. Its cognate antigen is unknown. This sequence joins TRBV30 and TRBJ2-7; 9 bases align to TRBD2. This TCR came from a woman aged 30 to 39 in good health. The sample comprised central memory CD4+ T cells from blood. CDR3 region: CAWRTSGSYEQYF. In nucleotides, the CDR3 is TGTGCCTGGAGGACTAGCGGTTCCTACGAGCAGTACTTC.